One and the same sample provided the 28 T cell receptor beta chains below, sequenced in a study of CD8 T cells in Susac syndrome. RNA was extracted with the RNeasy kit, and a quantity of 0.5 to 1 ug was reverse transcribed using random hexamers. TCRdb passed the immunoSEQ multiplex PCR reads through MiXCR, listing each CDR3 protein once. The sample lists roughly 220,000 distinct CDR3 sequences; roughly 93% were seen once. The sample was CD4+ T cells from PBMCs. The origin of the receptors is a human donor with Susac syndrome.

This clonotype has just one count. The DNA of the CDR3 is TGTGCCTGGAGGGCACTAGGCCAAGGACACACCGGGGAGCTGTTTTTT. This codes for CAWRALGQGHTGELFF. The V and J genes are TRBV30 and TRBJ2-2; D perhaps matches TRBD2 (5 bases). The CDR3 sequence is 16 residues long. V was shortened by 3 bases and J by 3 bases, with 17 bases between the two germline ends. Germline loops: CDR1 GTSNPN, CDR2 SVGIG (reference sequence).

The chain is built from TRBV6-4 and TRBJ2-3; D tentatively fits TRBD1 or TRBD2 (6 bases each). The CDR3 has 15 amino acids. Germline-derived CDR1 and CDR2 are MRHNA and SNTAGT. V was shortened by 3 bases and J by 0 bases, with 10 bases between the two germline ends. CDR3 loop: CASSERGASTDTQYF. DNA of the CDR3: TGTGCCAGCAGTGAAAGGGGGGCCAGCACAGATACGCAGTATTTT.

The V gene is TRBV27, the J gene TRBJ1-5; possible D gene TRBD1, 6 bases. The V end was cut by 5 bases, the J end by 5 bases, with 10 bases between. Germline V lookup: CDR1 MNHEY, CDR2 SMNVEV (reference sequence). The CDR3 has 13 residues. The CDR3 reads CASSKYRDQPQHF. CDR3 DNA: TGTGCCAGCAGTAAATACAGGGATCAGCCCCAGCATTTT.

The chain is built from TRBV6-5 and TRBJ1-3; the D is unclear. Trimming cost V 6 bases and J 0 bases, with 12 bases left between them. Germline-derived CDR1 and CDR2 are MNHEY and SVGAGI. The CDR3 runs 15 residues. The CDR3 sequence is CASSRTSRSGNTIYF. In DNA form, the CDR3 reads TGTGCCAGCAGCCGTACGTCCCGCTCTGGAAACACCATATATTTT.

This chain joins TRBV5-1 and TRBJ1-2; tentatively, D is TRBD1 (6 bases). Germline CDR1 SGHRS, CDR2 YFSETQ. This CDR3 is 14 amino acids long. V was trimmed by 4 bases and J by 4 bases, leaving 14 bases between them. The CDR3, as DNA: TGCGCCAGCAGCGCATTACAGGGATTCTATGGCTACACCTTC. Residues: CASSALQGFYGYTF.

The CDR3 is CASSFTRVQETQYF. The CDR3 DNA reads as TGTGCCAGCAGCTTCACTCGGGTCCAAGAGACCCAGTACTTC. This chain uses TRBV7-2 with TRBJ2-5; the D is unclear. Germline V gene sequence: CDR1 SGHTA, CDR2 FQGNSA. This CDR3 has 14 residues. Trimming took off 3 bases at V and 1 base at J, with 9 bases between the two ends.

Here the CDR3 DNA reads TGCGCCAGCAGCTACGGGACAGCGAGCACAGATACGCAGTATTTT. Its protein is CASSYGTASTDTQYF. The chain joins TRBV5-1 to TRBJ2-3, with 7 bases that match TRBD1. This CDR3 contains 15 residues. CDR1 and CDR2 (germline): SGHRS, YFSETQ. V lost 3 bases and J lost 0; bases outside the gene matches: 4.

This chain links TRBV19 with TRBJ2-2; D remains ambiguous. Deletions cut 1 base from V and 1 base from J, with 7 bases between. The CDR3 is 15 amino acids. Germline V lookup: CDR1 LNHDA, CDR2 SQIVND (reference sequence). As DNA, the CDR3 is TGTGCCAGTAGTATAGGGACCGAGAACACCGGGGAGCTGTTTTTT. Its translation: CASSIGTENTGELFF.

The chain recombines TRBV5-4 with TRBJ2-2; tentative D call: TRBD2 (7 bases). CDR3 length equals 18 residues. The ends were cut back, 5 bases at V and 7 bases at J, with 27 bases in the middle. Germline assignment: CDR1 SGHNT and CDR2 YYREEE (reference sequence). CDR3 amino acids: CASSPEGGRVNLVGELFF. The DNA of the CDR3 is TGTGCCAGCAGTCCGGAGGGGGGGCGCGTCAACCTTGTCGGGGAGCTGTTTTTT.

The CDR3 DNA sequence: TGTGCCACCAGCAGAGATGAGGCGGATGAAAAACTGTTTTTT. Translated: CATSRDEADEKLFF. The V gene is TRBV15, the J gene TRBJ1-4; D remains unclear. The V end lost 0 bases, the J end lost 6 bases, and 8 bases lay between the germline ends. Per the germline V gene, CDR1 is LNHNV and CDR2 is YYDKDF (reference sequence). The CDR3 runs to 14 residues.

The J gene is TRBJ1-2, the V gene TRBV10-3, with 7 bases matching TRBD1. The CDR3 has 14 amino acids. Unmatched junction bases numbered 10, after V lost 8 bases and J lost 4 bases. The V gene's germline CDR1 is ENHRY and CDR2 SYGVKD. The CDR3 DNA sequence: TGTGCCATCGCAGGAACAGGGGACGGCTATGGCTACACCTTC. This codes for CAIAGTGDGYGYTF.

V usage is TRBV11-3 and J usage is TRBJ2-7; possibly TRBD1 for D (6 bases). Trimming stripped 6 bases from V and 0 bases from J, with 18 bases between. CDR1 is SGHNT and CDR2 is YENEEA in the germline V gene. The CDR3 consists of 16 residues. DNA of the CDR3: TGTGCCAGCAGTCAAGCCGGGACAATAAACTCCTACGAGCAGTACTTC. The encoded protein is CASSQAGTINSYEQYF.

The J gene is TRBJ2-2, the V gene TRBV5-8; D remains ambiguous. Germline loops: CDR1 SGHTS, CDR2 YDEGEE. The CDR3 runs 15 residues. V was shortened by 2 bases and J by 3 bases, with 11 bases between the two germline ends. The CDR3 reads CASSFRLRDTGELFF. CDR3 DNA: TGTGCCAGCAGCTTCAGATTAAGGGACACCGGGGAGCTGTTTTTT.

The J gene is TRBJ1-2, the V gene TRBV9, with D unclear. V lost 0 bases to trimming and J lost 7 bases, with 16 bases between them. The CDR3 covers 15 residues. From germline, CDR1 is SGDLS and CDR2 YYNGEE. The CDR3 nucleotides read TGTGCCAGCAGCGTAGCTGCCCAGTCCCATGGTGGCTACACCTTC. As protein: CASSVAAQSHGGYTF. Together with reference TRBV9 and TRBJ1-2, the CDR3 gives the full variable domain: DSGVTQTPKHLITATGQRVTLRCSPRSGDLSVYWYQQSLDQGLQFLIQYYNGEERAKGNILERFSAQQFPDLHSELNLSSLELGDSALYFCASSVAAQSHGGYTFGSGTRLTVV.

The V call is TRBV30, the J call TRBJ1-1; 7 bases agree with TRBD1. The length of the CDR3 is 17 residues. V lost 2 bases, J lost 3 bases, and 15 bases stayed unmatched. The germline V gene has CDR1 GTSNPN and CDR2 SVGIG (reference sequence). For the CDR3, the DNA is TGTGCCTGGAGTCCCGGACAGGTTAATTTGTGGGACACTGAAGCTTTCTTT. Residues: CAWSPGQVNLWDTEAFF. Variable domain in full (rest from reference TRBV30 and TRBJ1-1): SQTIHQWPATLVQPVGSPLSLECTVEGTSNPNLYWYRQAAGRGLQLLFYSVGIGQISSEVPQNLSASRPQDRQFILSSKKLLLSDSGFYLCAWSPGQVNLWDTEAFFGQGTRLTVV.

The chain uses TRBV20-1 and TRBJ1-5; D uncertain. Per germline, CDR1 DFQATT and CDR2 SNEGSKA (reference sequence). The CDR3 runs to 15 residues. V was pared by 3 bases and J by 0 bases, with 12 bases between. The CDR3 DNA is TGCAGTGCTAGTAGCTCGGAGTATAGCAATCAGCCCCAGCATTTT. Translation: CSASSSEYSNQPQHF.

The CDR3 DNA is TGTGCCAGCAGCTTGCCGGGGAACACTGAAGCTTTCTTT. Encoded protein: CASSLPGNTEAFF. V is TRBV11-2 and J is TRBJ1-1; D unresolved. CDR1 and CDR2 from the germline V gene are SGHAT and FQNNGV. Trimming took 3 bases from V and 1 from J, leaving 6 bases between them. The CDR3 loop spans 13 amino acids. The variable domain in full, with the rest retrieved from reference TRBV11-2 and TRBJ1-1, is EAGVAQSPRYKIIEKRQSVAFWCNPISGHATLYWYQQILGQGPKLLIQFQNNGVVDDSQLPKDRFSAERLKGVDSTLKIQPAKLEDSAVYLCASSLPGNTEAFFGQGTRLTVV.

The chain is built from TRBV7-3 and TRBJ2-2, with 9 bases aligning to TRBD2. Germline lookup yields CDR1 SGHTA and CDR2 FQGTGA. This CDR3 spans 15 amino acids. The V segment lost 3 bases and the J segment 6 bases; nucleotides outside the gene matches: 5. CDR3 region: CASSFNERGAGELFF. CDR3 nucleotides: TGTGCCAGCAGCTTTAACGAGCGGGGGGCCGGGGAGCTGTTTTTT. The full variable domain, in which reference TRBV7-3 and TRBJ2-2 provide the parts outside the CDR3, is GAGVSQTPSNKVTEKGKYVELRCDPISGHTALYWYRQSLGQGPEFLIYFQGTGAADDSGLPNDRFFAVRPEGSVSTLKIQRTERGDSAVYLCASSFNERGAGELFFGEGSRLTVL.

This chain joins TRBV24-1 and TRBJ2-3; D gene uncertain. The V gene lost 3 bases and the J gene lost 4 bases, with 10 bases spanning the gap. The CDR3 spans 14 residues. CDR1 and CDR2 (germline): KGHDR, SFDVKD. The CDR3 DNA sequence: TGTGCCACCAGTGATCCAACCCGTCCAGATACGCAGTATTTT. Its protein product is CATSDPTRPDTQYF.

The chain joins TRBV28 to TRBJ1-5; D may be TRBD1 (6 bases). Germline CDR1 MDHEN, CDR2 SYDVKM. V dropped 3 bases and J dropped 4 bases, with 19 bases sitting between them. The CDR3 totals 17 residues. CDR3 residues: CASSLGGGRNVNQPQHF. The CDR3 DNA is TGTGCCAGCAGTTTGGGGGGGGGCAGAAATGTTAATCAGCCCCAGCATTTT.

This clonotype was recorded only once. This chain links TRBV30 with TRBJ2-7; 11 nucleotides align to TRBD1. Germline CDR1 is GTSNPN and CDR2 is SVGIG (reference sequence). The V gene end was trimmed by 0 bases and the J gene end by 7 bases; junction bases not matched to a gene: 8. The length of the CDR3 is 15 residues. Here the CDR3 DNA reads TGTGCCTGGAGTGTAGCCCGGACAGGGGGCTGGGAGCAGTACTTC. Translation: CAWSVARTGGWEQYF.

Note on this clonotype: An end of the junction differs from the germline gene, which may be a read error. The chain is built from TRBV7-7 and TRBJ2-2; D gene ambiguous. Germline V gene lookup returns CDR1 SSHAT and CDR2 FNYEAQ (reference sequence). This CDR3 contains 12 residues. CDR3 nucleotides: TGTGCTAGCAGCTTAATTGACGGGGAGCTGTTTTTT. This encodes CASSLIDGELFF. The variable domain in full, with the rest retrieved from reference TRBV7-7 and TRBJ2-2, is GAGVSQSPRYKVTKRGQDVTLRCDPISSHATLYWYQQALGQGPEFLTYFNYEAQPDKSGLPSDRFSAERPEGSISTLTIQRTEQRDSAMYRCASSLIDGELFFGEGSRLTVL.

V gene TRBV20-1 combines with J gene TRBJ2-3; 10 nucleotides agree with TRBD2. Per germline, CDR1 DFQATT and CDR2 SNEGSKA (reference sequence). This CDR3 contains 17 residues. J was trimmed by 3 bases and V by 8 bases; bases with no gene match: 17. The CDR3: CSPRGLASLRWTDTQYF. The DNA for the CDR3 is TGCAGTCCAAGGGGACTAGCGAGTTTACGATGGACAGATACGCAGTATTTT.

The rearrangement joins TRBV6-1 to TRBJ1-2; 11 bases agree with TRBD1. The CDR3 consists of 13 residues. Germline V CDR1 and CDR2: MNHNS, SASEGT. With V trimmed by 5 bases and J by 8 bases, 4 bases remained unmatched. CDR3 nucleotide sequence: TGTGCCAGCAGTCAGGACAGGGGGCAAGGCTACACCTTC. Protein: CASSQDRGQGYTF.

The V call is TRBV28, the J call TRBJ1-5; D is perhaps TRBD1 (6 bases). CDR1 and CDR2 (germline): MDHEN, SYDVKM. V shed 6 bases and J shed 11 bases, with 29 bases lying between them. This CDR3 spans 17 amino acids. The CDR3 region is CASSSHGDNPSTAAQHF. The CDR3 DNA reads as TGTGCCAGCAGCTCGCACGGGGACAATCCGTCAACGGCGGCCCAGCATTTT.

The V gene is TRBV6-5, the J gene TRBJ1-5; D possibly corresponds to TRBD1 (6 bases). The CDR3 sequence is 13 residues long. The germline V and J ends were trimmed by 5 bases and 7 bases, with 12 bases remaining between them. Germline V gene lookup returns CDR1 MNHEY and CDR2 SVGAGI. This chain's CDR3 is CASSEQGGQPQHF. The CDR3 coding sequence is TGTGCCAGCAGTGAACAAGGGGGGCAGCCCCAGCATTTT.

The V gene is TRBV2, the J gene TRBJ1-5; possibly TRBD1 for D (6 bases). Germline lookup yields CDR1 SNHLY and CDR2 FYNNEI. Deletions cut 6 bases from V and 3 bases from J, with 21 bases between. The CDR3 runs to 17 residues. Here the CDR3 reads CASSKARGAPYNQPQHF. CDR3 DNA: TGTGCCAGCAGCAAAGCACGGGGGGCCCCGTACAATCAGCCCCAGCATTTT.

The CDR3 DNA reads as TGCAGTGCTTTTCTCCGGGACAGCTATGGCTACACCTTC. The encoded protein is CSAFLRDSYGYTF. This chain uses TRBV20-1 with TRBJ1-2, with 7 nucleotides matching TRBD1. V lost 5 bases to trimming and J lost 4 bases; unmatched junction nucleotides: 7. Germline V gene lookup returns CDR1 DFQATT and CDR2 SNEGSKA (reference sequence). The CDR3 is made up of 13 amino acids.